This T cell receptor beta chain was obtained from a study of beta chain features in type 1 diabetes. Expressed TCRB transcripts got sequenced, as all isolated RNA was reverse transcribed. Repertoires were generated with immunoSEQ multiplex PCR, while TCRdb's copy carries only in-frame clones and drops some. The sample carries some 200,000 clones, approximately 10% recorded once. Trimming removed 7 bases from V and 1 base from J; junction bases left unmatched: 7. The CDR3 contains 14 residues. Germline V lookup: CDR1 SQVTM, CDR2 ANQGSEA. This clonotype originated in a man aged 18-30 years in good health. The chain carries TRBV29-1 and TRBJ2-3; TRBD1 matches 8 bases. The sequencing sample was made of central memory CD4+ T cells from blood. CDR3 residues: CSGQDRARTDTQYF. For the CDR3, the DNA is TGCAGCGGGCAGGACAGGGCCCGCACAGATACGCAGTATTTT.